This entry describes one T cell receptor beta chain. The entry originates in a study of T cell changes during pregnancy in multiple sclerosis. Trimming removed 0 bases at V and 0 bases at J, with 12 bases between. The CDR3 is 16 residues long. CDR1 and CDR2 from the germline V gene are ENHRY and SYGVKD. TCRdb's copy holds only in-frame clones and misses some; the assay was immunoSEQ multiplex PCR. The sample lists 50,000 to 65,000 clones, approximately 86% occurring once. Here the sequenced sample was CD4+ T cells from peripheral blood mononuclear cells, taken in the third trimester of pregnancy. The clonotype originates from a female donor with multiple sclerosis, enrolled in a pregnancy study. V usage is TRBV10-3 and J usage is TRBJ2-7, with D perhaps TRBD2 (5 bases). CDR3 residues: CAISESISGSSYEQYF. The DNA for the CDR3 is TGTGCCATCAGTGAGTCTATAAGCGGTAGCTCCTACGAGCAGTACTTC.